The rows below give T cell receptor beta chains drawn from one sample of a study of blood T cells in healthy people across ages. TCRdb used MiXCR to reprocess the 5' RACE reads, holding one entry per CDR3 protein. The top ten clones hold 15% to 17% of a sample with 550,000 to 650,000 distinct CDR3 sequences, about 30% of them seen once. Sample: blood. The receptors stem from a woman of 80 years or more in good health. Both conserved end residues are part of each CDR3. D genes are given only for firm matches. The size of a clone is reported for some rows only, either as once, few or many, or as a class for expanded clones.

J gene | D gene | V gene | CDR3 length | clone size | CDR3 DNA | CDR3 protein
TRBJ2-5 | TRBD1 | TRBV29-1 | 14 | NA | TGCAGCACTAAGGGAGGAACAGGGGGGGAGACCCAGTACTTC | CSTKGGTGGETQYF
TRBJ1-4 | TRBD1 | TRBV7-2 | 14 | many | TGTGCCAGCAGCCGCCGGGACAGATATGAAAAACTGTTTTTT | CASSRRDRYEKLFF
TRBJ1-6 | NA | TRBV12-3/TRBV12-4 | 14 | few | TGTGCCAGCAGTGGACCCCGGGGTGGTTCACCCCTCCACTTT | CASSGPRGGSPLHF
TRBJ1-1 | NA | TRBV6-5 | 14 | few | TGTGCCAGCAGGCGACTATTGTGGGACACTGAAGCTTTCTTT | CASRRLLWDTEAFF
TRBJ2-5 | TRBD1 | TRBV5-1 | 14 | many | TGCGCCAGCAGCTCACTTGACAGGGAAGGGACCCAGTACTTC | CASSSLDREGTQYF
TRBJ1-2 | TRBD1 | TRBV9 | 16 | few | TGTGCCAGCAGCGTAGTCTCCGGGGACAGCTACTATGGCTACACCTTC | CASSVVSGDSYYGYTF
TRBJ2-5 | TRBD2 | TRBV4-2 | 15 | many | TGTGCCAGCAGCCCATTAGCGGGGGGGGAAGAGACCCAGTACTTC | CASSPLAGGEETQYF
TRBJ1-1 | TRBD1 | TRBV14 | 15 | NA | TGTGCCAGCAGCCTTCGGACAGGGATGAGCACTGAAGCTTTCTTT | CASSLRTGMSTEAFF
TRBJ1-2 | TRBD1 | TRBV20-1 | 13 | many | TGCAGTGCTAGAGCCACAGGGGAATGGGGCTACACCTTC | CSARATGEWGYTF
TRBJ2-2 | NA | TRBV7-8 | 19 | many | TGTGCCAGCAGCCGAAGGGGTTACCGAGGCAGGGATGAAACCGGGGAGCTGTTTTTT | CASSRRGYRGRDETGELFF
TRBJ2-3 | NA | TRBV20-1 | 16 | NA | TGCAGTGCCAGTGCGGGGACCCAGGTCAACACAGATACGCAGTATTTT | CSASAGTQVNTDTQYF
TRBJ1-4 | TRBD1 | TRBV6-6 | 15 | few | TGTGCCAGCAGGTCGCGACAGGGAGGGAATGAAAAACTGTTTTTT | CASRSRQGGNEKLFF